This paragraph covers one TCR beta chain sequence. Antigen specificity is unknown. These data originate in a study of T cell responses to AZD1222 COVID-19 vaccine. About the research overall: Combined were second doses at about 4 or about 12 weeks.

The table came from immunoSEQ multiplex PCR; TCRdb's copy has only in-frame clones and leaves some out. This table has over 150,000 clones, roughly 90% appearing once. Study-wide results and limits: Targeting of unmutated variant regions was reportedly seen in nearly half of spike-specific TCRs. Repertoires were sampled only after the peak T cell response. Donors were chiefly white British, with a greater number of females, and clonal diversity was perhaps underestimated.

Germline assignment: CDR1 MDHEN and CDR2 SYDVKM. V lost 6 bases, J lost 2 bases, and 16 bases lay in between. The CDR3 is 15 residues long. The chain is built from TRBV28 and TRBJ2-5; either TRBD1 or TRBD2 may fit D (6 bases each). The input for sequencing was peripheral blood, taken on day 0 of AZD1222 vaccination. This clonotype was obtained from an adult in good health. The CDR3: CASSLGGRKQETQYF. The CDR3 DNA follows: TGTGCCAGCAGCCTCGGGGGCAGGAAGCAAGAGACCCAGTACTTC.